What follows are 15 T cell receptor beta chains derived from one specimen sequenced in a study of blood T cell repertoires in COVID-19. The method was immunoSEQ multiplex PCR; TCRdb's version includes in-frame clones alone and lacks a portion of them. The data show roughly 250,000 clones, about 87% seen once. Sequences were obtained from PBMCs or T cells enriched from blood (not recorded which). The receptors were gathered from a woman aged 45-65 years who had recovered from COVID-19.

This rearrangement joins TRBV28 to TRBJ1-5; D possibly corresponds to TRBD1 (5 bases). V was cut by 4 bases and J by 9 bases, with 10 bases left in between. CDR1 is MDHEN and CDR2 is SYDVKM in the germline V gene. The CDR3 is made up of 12 amino acids. The CDR3, as DNA: TGTGCCAGCAGTTCGGGGGAGAGGCCCCAGCATTTT. Amino acid sequence: CASSSGERPQHF.

The chain has TRBV6-6 and TRBJ1-1, with 9 bases fitting TRBD1. The J segment lost 1 base and the V segment lost 5 bases, leaving 5 bases of the junction unmatched. Germline CDR1 MNHNY, CDR2 SVGAGI (reference sequence). The CDR3 is 15 residues long. CDR3 in DNA: TGTGCCAGCAGTAAACCGGGACAGGGGAACACTGAAGCTTTCTTT. The encoded protein is CASSKPGQGNTEAFF.

The V and J genes are TRBV5-6 and TRBJ1-2; D gene ambiguous. The CDR3 extends over 11 amino acids. The germline CDR1 and CDR2 sequences are SGHDT and YYEEEE. V lost 0 bases and J lost 8, with 5 bases in between. This chain's CDR3 is CASSLVSGYTF. In DNA form, the CDR3 reads TGTGCCAGCAGCTTGGTTAGCGGCTACACCTTC.

The chain joins TRBV19 to TRBJ2-2; 11 nucleotides line up with TRBD1. The CDR3 has 19 amino acids. V shed 2 bases and J 5 bases; nucleotides not matched to a gene: 13. CDR1 LNHDA and CDR2 SQIVND come from the germline V gene (reference sequence). DNA of the CDR3: TGTGCCAGTAGTATAAGTCGACGCGTGGGACAGGGGGGTACCGGGGAGCTGTTTTTT. Protein product: CASSISRRVGQGGTGELFF.

This clone occurred a few times. This rearrangement joins TRBV30 to TRBJ1-5; D may be TRBD1 (6 bases). The CDR3 is 16 residues long. Trimming removed 1 base from V and 3 bases from J, with 16 bases in between. CDR1 and CDR2 (germline): GTSNPN, SVGIG (reference sequence). The CDR3 region has the DNA TGTGCCTGGAGTGCATTGACGGGACAAGTCAATCAGCCCCAGCATTTT. Its protein is CAWSALTGQVNQPQHF.

V usage is TRBV11-2 and J usage is TRBJ2-7; D gene uncertain. Germline V gene lookup returns CDR1 SGHAT and CDR2 FQNNGV. V lost 0 bases and J lost 0, with 9 bases in between. The CDR3 is 15 residues long. The CDR3 region is CASSLDPFYSYEQYF. CDR3 nucleotide sequence: TGTGCCAGCAGCTTAGACCCGTTCTACTCCTACGAGCAGTACTTC. The full variable domain, completed using reference TRBV11-2 and TRBJ2-7, is EAGVAQSPRYKIIEKRQSVAFWCNPISGHATLYWYQQILGQGPKLLIQFQNNGVVDDSQLPKDRFSAERLKGVDSTLKIQPAKLEDSAVYLCASSLDPFYSYEQYFGPGTRLTVT.

The chain couples TRBV2 to TRBJ1-6; 9 positions match TRBD1. V was pared by 8 bases and J by 6 bases, with 8 bases of the junction left unmatched. This CDR3 has 15 amino acids. Germline values: CDR1 SNHLY, CDR2 FYNNEI. CDR3 sequence: CASGRTGAGNSPLHF. In nucleotides, the CDR3 is TGTGCCAGCGGCCGGACAGGGGCAGGTAATTCACCCCTCCACTTT.

V is TRBV28 and J is TRBJ2-3; perhaps TRBD1 as D (5 bases). V dropped 1 base and J dropped 6 bases, with 17 bases sitting between them. The CDR3 spans 16 residues. Germline V gene lookup returns CDR1 MDHEN and CDR2 SYDVKM. The CDR3 reads CASSLFKGRTPDTQYF. Here the CDR3 DNA reads TGTGCCAGCAGTTTATTCAAGGGAAGGACACCTGATACGCAGTATTTT.

The genes are TRBV4-1 and TRBJ2-5; TRBD1 aligns across 7 bases. J gave up 2 bases and V 10 bases, and 10 bases lay outside the gene matches. CDR3 length: 14 amino acids. Germline V gives CDR1 MGHRA, CDR2 YSYEKL. Written as DNA, the CDR3 is TGCGCCACCGCCCCGGGACAGAGACAAGAGACCCAGTACTTC. Amino acids: CATAPGQRQETQYF.

The V gene is TRBV11-2, the J gene TRBJ2-1; 8 positions agree with TRBD2. Germline-derived CDR1 and CDR2 are SGHAT and FQNNGV. The CDR3 totals 14 residues. The junction had 5 bases not matched to a gene; V was cut back by 4 bases and J by 6 bases. CDR3 bases: TGTGCCAGCAGCTCCGGACTAGCCCGCAATGAGCAGTTCTTC. Amino acid sequence: CASSSGLARNEQFF.

This chain joins TRBV5-4 and TRBJ1-2; TRBD1 aligns across 9 bases. The germline V gene encodes CDR1 SGHNT and CDR2 YYREEE (reference sequence). This CDR3 is 13 amino acids long. The ends lost 4 bases at V and 6 bases at J; junction bases unmatched: 4. CDR3: CASSRRTGDGYTF. The CDR3, as DNA: TGTGCCAGCAGCAGACGGACAGGGGATGGCTACACCTTC.

The chain has TRBV2 and TRBJ2-2, with 12 bases aligning to TRBD1. The CDR3 has 16 amino acids. Germline-derived CDR1 and CDR2 are SNHLY and FYNNEI. The V segment lost 6 bases and the J segment 4 bases; nucleotides outside the gene matches: 6. DNA of the CDR3: TGTGCCAGCAGCTCGGGGACAGGGGGCTTCACCGGGGAGCTGTTTTTT. This encodes CASSSGTGGFTGELFF. Full variable domain (outside the CDR3, taken from reference TRBV2 and TRBJ2-2): EPEVTQTPSHQVTQMGQEVILRCVPISNHLYFYWYRQILGQKVEFLVSFYNNEISEKSEIFDDQFSVERPDGSNFTLKIRSTKLEDSAMYFCASSSGTGGFTGELFFGEGSRLTVL.

The V call is TRBV19, the J call TRBJ1-6; perhaps TRBD1 as D (6 bases). V was clipped by 6 bases and J by 3 bases, with 21 bases between them. This CDR3 comprises 18 residues. Germline CDR1 and CDR2: LNHDA and SQIVND (reference sequence). CDR3 DNA sequence: TGTGCCAGTAGCCTCACACCAGTGGGGGCCTTCTATAATTCACCCCTCCACTTT. It yields the protein CASSLTPVGAFYNSPLHF.

The genes are TRBV27 and TRBJ2-1, with 9 nucleotides matching TRBD2. Germline lookup yields CDR1 MNHEY and CDR2 SMNVEV (reference sequence). The V and J ends lost 5 bases and 9 bases, in that order; junction bases with no gene match: 11. This CDR3 is 15 amino acids long. CDR3 bases: TGTGCCAGCAGTGATGGTAGCGGGAGTTCCTCTGAGCAGTTCTTC. Its translation is CASSDGSGSSSEQFF.

This chain joins TRBV28 and TRBJ2-7, with 13 bases identical to TRBD2. This CDR3 has 17 amino acids. V shed 5 bases, J shed 4 bases, and the junction held 11 bases outside the gene matches. In germline, CDR1 is MDHEN, CDR2 SYDVKM. CDR3 nucleotides: TGTGCCAGCAGTCCCCGGACTAGCGGGAGTTATGTTTACGAGCAGTACTTC. This gives the protein CASSPRTSGSYVYEQYF.